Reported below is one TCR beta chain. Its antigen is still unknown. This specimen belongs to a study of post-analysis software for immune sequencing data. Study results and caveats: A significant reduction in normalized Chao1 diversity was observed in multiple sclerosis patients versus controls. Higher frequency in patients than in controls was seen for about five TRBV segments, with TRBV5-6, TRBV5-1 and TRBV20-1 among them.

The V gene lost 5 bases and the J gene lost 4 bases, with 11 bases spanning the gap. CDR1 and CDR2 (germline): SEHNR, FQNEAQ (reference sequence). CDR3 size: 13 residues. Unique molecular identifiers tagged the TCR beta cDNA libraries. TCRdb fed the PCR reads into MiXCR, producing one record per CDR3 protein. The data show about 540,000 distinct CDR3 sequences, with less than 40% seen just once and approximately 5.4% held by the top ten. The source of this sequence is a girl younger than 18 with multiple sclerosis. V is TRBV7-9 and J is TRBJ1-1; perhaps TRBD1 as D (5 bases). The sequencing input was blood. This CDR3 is CASSRPGTTEAFF. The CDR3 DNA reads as TGTGCCAGCAGCCGTCCTGGGACCACTGAAGCTTTCTTT.